Listed here are 22 T cell receptor beta chains from one sample, sequenced in a study of beta chain features in type 1 diabetes. Study results and limitations: TCRB CDR3s from Type 1 diabetes patients were moderately but significantly shorter in all four CD4+ subsets.

Sequencing targeted expressed TCRB transcripts, as all isolated RNA had been reverse transcribed. Profiling relied on immunoSEQ multiplex PCR, and the TCRdb table lists in-frame clones only, not all of them. This sample carries 100,000 to 150,000 clones, less than 20% of them seen once, and the ten largest clones take 2% to 2.5%. Their target antigens are unknown. The specimen was central memory CD4+ T cells from blood. The source is a man between 25 and 39 years old with type 1 diabetes.

This clone came up a few times. This sequence joins TRBV30 and TRBJ2-5; 9 bases map to TRBD1. The germline V gene encodes CDR1 GTSNPN and CDR2 SVGIG (reference sequence). The CDR3 covers 15 residues. V dropped 1 base and J dropped 2; count of bases not matched to a gene: 5. This CDR3 is CAWSAGTGPQETQYF. Here the CDR3 DNA reads TGTGCCTGGAGTGCTGGGACAGGGCCTCAAGAGACCCAGTACTTC.

This clone was observed a single time. This rearrangement joins TRBV11-2 to TRBJ2-3, with D tentatively TRBD1 or TRBD2 (6 bases each). The CDR3 runs to 18 residues. V lost 2 bases and J 0 bases, leaving 18 bases between the germline ends. CDR1 is SGHAT, CDR2 FQNNGV, per germline. CDR3 loop: CASSLTGGVGPSTDTQYF. CDR3 DNA sequence: TGTGCCAGCAGCTTAACCGGGGGCGTAGGGCCTAGCACAGATACGCAGTATTTT. Combining the CDR3 with reference TRBV11-2 and TRBJ2-3 gives the whole variable domain EAGVAQSPRYKIIEKRQSVAFWCNPISGHATLYWYQQILGQGPKLLIQFQNNGVVDDSQLPKDRFSAERLKGVDSTLKIQPAKLEDSAVYLCASSLTGGVGPSTDTQYFGPGTRLTVL.

V and J are TRBV4-3 and TRBJ2-5; D is tentatively TRBD1 or TRBD2 (5 bases each). CDR1 is LGHNA and CDR2 is YSLEER in the germline V gene. Trimming left V 4 bases short and J 1 base short, with 13 bases between. The CDR3 has 15 amino acids. The CDR3 DNA reads TGCGCCAGCAGCCCGAACCGGGACGTCCAAGAGACCCAGTACTTC. It is translated as CASSPNRDVQETQYF.

This clone has at least ten counts. This chain joins TRBV27 and TRBJ2-6; D remains unclear. V gave up 9 bases and J gave up 4 bases, with 10 bases separating them. The CDR3 contains 13 residues. Germline values: CDR1 MNHEY, CDR2 SMNVEV (reference sequence). Here the CDR3 DNA reads TGTGCCAGTCGGACGAACGGGGCCAACGTCCTGACTTTC. This encodes CASRTNGANVLTF.

CDR3 nucleotide sequence: TGTGCCAGCAGTGGGACAGTAGGCACAGATACGCAGTATTTT. Encoded protein: CASSGTVGTDTQYF. The chain links TRBV6-1 to TRBJ2-3; perhaps TRBD1 as D (6 bases). Trimming pared 4 bases from V and 1 base from J, leaving 9 bases between. Germline CDR1 reads MNHNS; CDR2 reads SASEGT. The CDR3 consists of 14 residues.

In its sample, this clone was seen once. This chain links TRBV5-1 with TRBJ2-3; maybe TRBD2 (5 bases). The CDR3 extends over 14 amino acids. Trimming took off 0 bases at V and 3 bases at J, with 8 bases between the two ends. Germline V gene lookup returns CDR1 SGHRS and CDR2 YFSETQ. CDR3 protein: CASSLDGETDTQYF. The CDR3 DNA reads as TGCGCCAGCAGCTTGGATGGGGAGACAGATACGCAGTATTTT.

In this sample, this clone turned up many times. The V and J genes are TRBV7-2 and TRBJ1-4, with D possibly matching TRBD1 (6 bases). Germline V gives CDR1 SGHTA, CDR2 FQGNSA. This CDR3 is built from 14 residues. The V gene lost 3 bases and the J gene lost 7 bases, with 12 bases spanning the gap. CDR3 protein: CASSFRTEGEKLFF. The CDR3 bases are TGTGCCAGCAGCTTCCGGACAGAAGGTGAAAAACTGTTTTTT.

This clone has just a few counts. The chain recombines TRBV6-6 with TRBJ2-7; 7 bases agree with TRBD1. CDR3 length equals 15 residues. V was pared by 6 bases and J by 5 bases, with 13 bases of the junction left unmatched. Germline-derived CDR1 and CDR2 are MNHNY and SVGAGI (reference sequence). The CDR3 DNA is TGTGCCAGCAGCCTCTCGACAGGGAGAGGCGACGAGCAGTACTTC. As protein: CASSLSTGRGDEQYF.

The chain has TRBV7-8 and TRBJ2-4; TRBD2 matches 8 bases. CDR1 is SGHVS and CDR2 is FQNEAQ in the germline V gene. The CDR3 consists of 16 residues. V shed 5 bases, J shed 2 bases, and the junction held 8 bases outside the gene matches. The CDR3 nucleotides read TGTGCCAGCAGCCCGTACCGACTAGCGTCCAAAAACATTCAGTACTTC. Translating it yields CASSPYRLASKNIQYF.

This clone came up a few times. J is TRBJ2-1 and V is TRBV5-1, with 9 bases that match TRBD1. The V gene end was trimmed by 4 bases and the J gene end by 7 bases; junction bases not matched to a gene: 9. CDR3 length: 15 amino acids. Germline V gene data show CDR1 as SGHRS and CDR2 as YFSETQ. The CDR3 DNA is TGCGCCAGCAGCGTTGCCGGACAGGGGAAAAATGAGCAGTTCTTC. This sequence encodes CASSVAGQGKNEQFF.

The V gene is TRBV28, the J gene TRBJ1-2; the D gene is possibly TRBD1 (6 bases). The V end lost 3 bases, the J end lost 8 bases, and 19 bases lay between the germline ends. The CDR3 consists of 15 residues. The germline CDR1 and CDR2 sequences are MDHEN and SYDVKM. CDR3 residues: CASSFTSGDYKGYTF. The CDR3 nucleotides are TGTGCCAGCAGTTTTACATCAGGGGATTATAAGGGCTACACCTTC.

This clone was recorded a few times. This chain joins TRBV2 and TRBJ1-3; no clear D gene. This CDR3 spans 12 amino acids. The ends were cut back, 3 bases at V and 4 bases at J, with 4 bases in the middle. The germline V gene encodes CDR1 SNHLY and CDR2 FYNNEI. CDR3 sequence reads: CASSDRGNTIYF. The CDR3 nucleotides are TGTGCCAGCAGTGACAGGGGAAACACCATATATTTT.

This chain joins TRBV9 and TRBJ2-5; perhaps TRBD1 as D (7 bases). CDR1 and CDR2 (germline): SGDLS, YYNGEE. Trimming shortened V by 4 bases and J by 5 bases, and 18 bases separated the two germline ends. The CDR3 loop spans 15 amino acids. The CDR3 nucleotides are TGTGCCAGCAGCATACGGGACAGCGGGCGGGAGACCCAGTACTTC. This translates into CASSIRDSGRETQYF.

In this sample, this clone turned up a few times. As DNA, the CDR3 is TGTGCCACCAGCAGGGAAACTAATGAAAAACTGTTTTTT. Protein sequence: CATSRETNEKLFF. J is TRBJ1-4 and V is TRBV15; no definite D call. The CDR3 contains 13 residues. The germline gives CDR1 LNHNV, CDR2 YYDKDF (reference sequence). The germline V and J ends were trimmed by 3 bases and 1 base, with 3 bases remaining between them. The full variable domain, with the rest looked up from reference TRBV15 and TRBJ1-4, is DAMVIQNPRYQVTQFGKPVTLSCSQTLNHNVMYWYQQKSSQAPKLLFHYYDKDFNNEADTPDNFQSRRPNTSFCFLDIRSPGLGDTAMYLCATSRETNEKLFFGSGTQLSVL.

The V gene is TRBV19, the J gene TRBJ1-2; D uncertain. V was pared by 4 bases and J by 2 bases, with 5 bases between. The CDR3 runs to 12 residues. Looked up from germline, CDR1 is LNHDA and CDR2 is SQIVND (reference sequence). CDR3 sequence reads: CASSSSNYGYTF. CDR3 nucleotide sequence: TGTGCCAGTAGTAGTTCCAACTATGGCTACACCTTC.

In its sample, this clone was seen many times. This chain uses TRBV20-1 with TRBJ2-1; 7 bases agree with TRBD1. Trimming removed 5 bases from V and 8 bases from J; junction bases left unmatched: 3. This CDR3 region has 11 residues. Per the germline V gene, CDR1 is DFQATT and CDR2 is SNEGSKA (reference sequence). The DNA for the CDR3 is TGCAGTGCTGCGACAGGGTATGAGCAGTTCTTC. This codes for CSAATGYEQFF.

The V and J genes are TRBV7-8 and TRBJ2-5; 12 bases map to TRBD2. The CDR3 has 17 amino acids. Germline V gene lookup returns CDR1 SGHVS and CDR2 FQNEAQ. The ends lost 1 base at V and 4 bases at J; junction bases unmatched: 7. The CDR3 DNA sequence: TGTGCCAGCAGCTTAGGAGGGACTAGCGGGTCGGGAGAGACCCAGTACTTC. Translated, it gives CASSLGGTSGSGETQYF.

This clone appeared a few times. The chain links TRBV29-1 to TRBJ2-1; D unresolved. Germline CDR1 is SQVTM and CDR2 is ANQGSEA. This CDR3 has 14 amino acids. Trimming left V 4 bases short and J 0 bases short, with 10 bases between. CDR3 nucleotides: TGCAGCGTTGCTAGGGCCGGCTCCTACAATGAGCAGTTCTTC. It yields the protein CSVARAGSYNEQFF.

This clone was seen more than once but under ten times. The chain couples TRBV11-3 to TRBJ2-5; 9 bases fit TRBD1. The CDR3 loop spans 13 amino acids. The V gene's germline CDR1 is SGHNT and CDR2 YENEEA. V trimming: 7 bases; J trimming: 4 bases; junction bases outside the gene matches: 4. CDR3 loop: CASKNRGRETQYF. DNA for the CDR3: TGTGCCAGCAAAAACAGGGGGCGAGAGACCCAGTACTTC.

This clone has more than one count but fewer than ten. V is TRBV30 and J is TRBJ2-7; 7 bases line up with TRBD1. V lost 2 bases, J lost 2 bases, and 0 bases stayed unmatched. The CDR3 has 12 residues. Germline CDR1 GTSNPN, CDR2 SVGIG (reference sequence). In nucleotides, the CDR3 is TGTGCCTGGAGTACAGGGGCCTACGAGCAGTACTTC. Encoded protein: CAWSTGAYEQYF.

The chain employs TRBV18 and TRBJ1-2; D is uncertain. The V end lost 3 bases, the J end lost 8 bases, and 10 bases lay between the germline ends. Germline V gene lookup returns CDR1 KGHSH and CDR2 LQKENI. The CDR3 is 12 amino acids. CDR3: CASSPPAGGYTF. The CDR3 DNA follows: TGTGCCAGCTCACCGCCGGCAGGAGGCTACACCTTC. Full variable domain (rest looked up from reference TRBV18 and TRBJ1-2): NAGVMQNPRHLVRRRGQEARLRCSPMKGHSHVYWYRQLPEEGLKFMVYLQKENIIDESGMPKERFSAEFPKEGPSILRIQQVVRGDSAAYFCASSPPAGGYTFGSGTRLTVV.

V gene TRBV2 combines with J gene TRBJ2-1; 9 bases align to TRBD2. V trimming: 7 bases; J trimming: 7 bases; junction bases outside the gene matches: 2. Germline-derived CDR1 and CDR2 are SNHLY and FYNNEI. This CDR3 has 12 amino acids. The CDR3 nucleotides read TGTGCCAGCACGCTAGCGGGGAATGAGCAGTTCTTC. This gives the protein CASTLAGNEQFF.